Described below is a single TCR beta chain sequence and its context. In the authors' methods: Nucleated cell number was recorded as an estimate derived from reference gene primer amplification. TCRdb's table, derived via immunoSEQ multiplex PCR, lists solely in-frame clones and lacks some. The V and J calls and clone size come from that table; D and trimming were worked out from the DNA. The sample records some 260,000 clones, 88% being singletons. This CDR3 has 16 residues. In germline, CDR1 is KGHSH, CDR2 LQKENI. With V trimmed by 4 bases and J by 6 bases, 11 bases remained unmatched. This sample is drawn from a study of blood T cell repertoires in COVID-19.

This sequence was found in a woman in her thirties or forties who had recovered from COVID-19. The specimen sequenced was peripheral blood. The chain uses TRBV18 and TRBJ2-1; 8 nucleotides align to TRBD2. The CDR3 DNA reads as TGTGCCAGCTCACTTTCGGGACTAGTTTTAGGCAATGAGCAGTTCTTC. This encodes CASSLSGLVLGNEQFF. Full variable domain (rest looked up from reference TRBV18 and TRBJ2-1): NAGVMQNPRHLVRRRGQEARLRCSPMKGHSHVYWYRQLPEEGLKFMVYLQKENIIDESGMPKERFSAEFPKEGPSILRIQQVVRGDSAAYFCASSLSGLVLGNEQFFGPGTRLTVL.